Listed here are 7 T cell receptor beta chains from one sample, sequenced in a study of T-cell memory formation after mild COVID-19. One entry per CDR3 protein, called by TCRdb with MiXCR from the 5' RACE reads. The sample contains approximately 250,000 distinct CDR3 sequences, approximately 15% of which appear only once. Source material: PBMCs or a T cell subset sorted from them (not recorded which). These receptors were taken from an adult woman who had mild COVID-19 (a few samples of this study predate the infection). Cell type and time point are not known.

This clonotype was seen repeatedly, ten times or more. The CDR3 reads CASSPGHQNTEAFF. CDR3 in DNA: TGTGCCAGCAGTCCGGGACACCAGAACACTGAAGCTTTCTTT. The rearrangement joins TRBV12-3 or TRBV12-4 to TRBJ1-1; maybe TRBD1 (6 bases). Trimming took 5 bases from V and 1 from J, leaving 11 bases between them. The CDR3 runs to 14 residues.

V gene TRBV15 combines with J gene TRBJ2-3; perhaps TRBD2 as D (6 bases). Germline V CDR1 and CDR2: LNHNV, YYDKDF (reference sequence). V was pared by 5 bases and J by 6 bases, with 15 bases between. CDR3 size: 14 residues. The CDR3 sequence is CATSGEVIEDTQYF. CDR3 in DNA: TGTGCCACCAGCGGGGAGGTGATCGAGGATACGCAGTATTTT.

The chain is built from TRBV30 and TRBJ2-7, with a tentative D call TRBD2 (5 bases). This CDR3 comprises 13 residues. V was clipped by 2 bases and J by 2 bases, with 10 bases between them. Germline V lookup: CDR1 GTSNPN, CDR2 SVGIG (reference sequence). The CDR3 coding sequence is TGTGCCTGGAGTCGGGGAATCGCCTACGAGCAGTACTTC. Translated, it gives CAWSRGIAYEQYF.

For this clonotype: Given a much more abundant clone one base away, this may be a read error. The chain carries TRBV5-1 and TRBJ2-6; 8 bases line up with TRBD2. CDR1 is SGHRS and CDR2 is YFSETQ in the germline V gene. V dropped 8 bases and J dropped 0; count of bases not matched to a gene: 13. This CDR3 is 18 amino acids long. The CDR3: CARSPGGSGISGANVLTF. CDR3 coding DNA: TGCGCCAGAAGCCCCGGCGGTAGCGGGATCTCTGGGGCCAACGTCCTGACTTTC. Full variable domain (rest looked up from reference TRBV5-1 and TRBJ2-6): KAGVTQTPRYLIKTRGQQVTLSCSPISGHRSVSWYQQTPGQGLQFLFEYFSETQRNKGNFPGRFSGRQFSNSRSEMNVSTLELGDSALYLCARSPGGSGISGANVLTFGAGSRLTVL.

This sequence joins TRBV7-9 and TRBJ2-1, with TRBD2 matching 9 bases. Germline assignment: CDR1 SEHNR and CDR2 FQNEAQ (reference sequence). The CDR3 is 17 amino acids. Germline trimming cut 0 bases from V and 5 bases from J; bases unmatched to any gene: 8. The CDR3 sequence: CASSLASGSLADNEQFF. In DNA form, the CDR3 reads TGTGCCAGCAGCTTAGCTAGCGGGAGCCTCGCTGACAATGAGCAGTTCTTC.

V is TRBV5-1 and J is TRBJ2-1, with a tentative D call TRBD1 (6 bases). The CDR3 contains 15 residues. Germline loops: CDR1 SGHRS, CDR2 YFSETQ. Deletions cut 2 bases from V and 6 bases from J, with 15 bases between. CDR3 in amino acids: CASSLTGNQGNEQFF. The CDR3 DNA sequence: TGCGCCAGCAGCTTAACAGGGAACCAAGGCAATGAGCAGTTCTTC.

The V gene is TRBV24-1, the J gene TRBJ2-3; a possible D gene is TRBD2 (6 bases). The CDR3 consists of 13 residues. Trimming left V 4 bases short and J 6 bases short, with 10 bases between. The germline V gene has CDR1 KGHDR and CDR2 SFDVKD. The CDR3 DNA reads as TGTGCCACCAGTGAACCGGGGGAGGATACGCAGTATTTT. This sequence encodes CATSEPGEDTQYF.